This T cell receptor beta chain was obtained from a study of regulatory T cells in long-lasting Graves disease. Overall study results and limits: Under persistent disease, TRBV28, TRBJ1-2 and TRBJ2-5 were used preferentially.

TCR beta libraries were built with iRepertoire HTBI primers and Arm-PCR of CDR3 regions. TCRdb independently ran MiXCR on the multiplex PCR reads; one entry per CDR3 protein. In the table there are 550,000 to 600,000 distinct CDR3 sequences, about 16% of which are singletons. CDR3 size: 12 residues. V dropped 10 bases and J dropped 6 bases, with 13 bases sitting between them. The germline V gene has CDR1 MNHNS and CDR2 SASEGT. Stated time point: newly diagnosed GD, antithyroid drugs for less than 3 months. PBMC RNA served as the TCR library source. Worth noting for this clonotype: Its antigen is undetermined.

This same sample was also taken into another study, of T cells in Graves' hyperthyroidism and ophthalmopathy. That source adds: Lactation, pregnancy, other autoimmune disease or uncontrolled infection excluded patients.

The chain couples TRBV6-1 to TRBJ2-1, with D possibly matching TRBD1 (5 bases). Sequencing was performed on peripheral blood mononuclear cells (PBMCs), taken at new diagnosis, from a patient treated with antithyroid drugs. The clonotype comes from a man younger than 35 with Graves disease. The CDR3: CATRALGNEQFF. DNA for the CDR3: TGTGCCACCAGGGCTTTAGGCAATGAGCAGTTCTTC.